A selection of T cell receptor beta chains follows, all from one sample in a study of T cells in Graves' hyperthyroidism and ophthalmopathy. TCRdb recomputed calls from the multiplex PCR reads with MiXCR, one row per CDR3 protein. The profile shows under 300,000 distinct CDR3 sequences, roughly 22% of them singletons. Specimen: blood. These receptors originate from a man under 40 with Graves' ophthalmopathy. CDR3s include the opening cysteine and the closing phenylalanine or tryptophan. The order of the fields is CDR3 DNA, CDR3 protein, D gene, clone size, V gene, J gene. A D gene is named only where the DNA matches it firmly. The listing skips clone size in some rows; elsewhere it reads once, few, many or a size class.

CDR3nt: TGTGCCAGCAGCGACGGGACTAGCGGGAGTGCCGACGAGCAGTACTTC; CDR3aa: CASSDGTSGSADEQYF; d_gene: TRBD2; abundance: NA; v_gene: TRBV9; j_gene: TRBJ2-7
CDR3nt: TGCGCCAGCAGCTTGAGTGGAGGAAGGCGTGACACTGAAGCTTTCTTT; CDR3aa: CASSLSGGRRDTEAFF; d_gene: NA; abundance: many; v_gene: TRBV5-1; j_gene: TRBJ1-1
CDR3nt: TGTGCCAGCAGCTTGAGAGGGAACTACAATGAGCAGTTCTTC; CDR3aa: CASSLRGNYNEQFF; d_gene: NA; abundance: many; v_gene: TRBV5-6; j_gene: TRBJ2-1
CDR3nt: TGTGCCATCAGTGAGTCACAGAGAGGGAACACTGAAGCTTTCTTT; CDR3aa: CAISESQRGNTEAFF; d_gene: NA; abundance: many; v_gene: TRBV10-3; j_gene: TRBJ1-1
CDR3nt: TGTGCCAGCAGTTATAAAGGGCACAATGAGCAGTTCTTC; CDR3aa: CASSYKGHNEQFF; d_gene: NA; abundance: NA; v_gene: TRBV6-2/TRBV6-3; j_gene: TRBJ2-1
CDR3nt: TGTGCCAGCAGTCGGCCGGGACCCAACCAAGAGACCCAGTACTTC; CDR3aa: CASSRPGPNQETQYF; d_gene: NA; abundance: NA; v_gene: TRBV25-1; j_gene: TRBJ2-5
CDR3nt: TGTGCCAGCAGTTCCCATCCACCGGGCTCCTACAATGAGCAGTTCTTC; CDR3aa: CASSSHPPGSYNEQFF; d_gene: NA; abundance: once; v_gene: TRBV6-2/TRBV6-3; j_gene: TRBJ2-1
CDR3nt: TGTGCCAGCAGTACCCCTAACGCTGGGGTGACTGAAGCTTTCTTT; CDR3aa: CASSTPNAGVTEAFF; d_gene: NA; abundance: many; v_gene: TRBV28; j_gene: TRBJ1-1
CDR3nt: TGTGCCTGGAGCAACGGGGGGCAAGAGACCCAGTACTTC; CDR3aa: CAWSNGGQETQYF; d_gene: TRBD2; abundance: NA; v_gene: TRBV30; j_gene: TRBJ2-5
CDR3nt: TGTGCCAGCAGCCGTGCCCGAAAAACAGGGGGCTACGAGCAGTACTTC; CDR3aa: CASSRARKTGGYEQYF; d_gene: TRBD1; abundance: NA; v_gene: TRBV7-9; j_gene: TRBJ2-7
CDR3nt: TGTGCCAGCAGCTTATCCGATTCCTACGAGCGGTACTTC; CDR3aa: CASSLSDSYERYF; d_gene: NA; abundance: NA; v_gene: TRBV11-2; j_gene: TRBJ2-7
CDR3nt: TGTGCCAGCAGCCCAAACCCTAGCGGGAGTTTCACAGATACGCAGTATTTT; CDR3aa: CASSPNPSGSFTDTQYF; d_gene: TRBD2; abundance: NA; v_gene: TRBV11-1; j_gene: TRBJ2-3
CDR3nt: TGTGCCAGCAGAAGAATAATGGGACAGATGAACACTGAAGCTTTCTTT; CDR3aa: CASRRIMGQMNTEAFF; d_gene: TRBD1; abundance: NA; v_gene: TRBV6-1; j_gene: TRBJ1-1
CDR3nt: TGTGCCAACCGGACAGGGTCGGACGAGCAGTACTTC; CDR3aa: CANRTGSDEQYF; d_gene: TRBD1; abundance: NA; v_gene: TRBV6-4; j_gene: TRBJ2-7
CDR3nt: TGTGCCAGCAGTAAACGACAGGGTGCGGAAGCTTTCTTT; CDR3aa: CASSKRQGAEAFF; d_gene: TRBD1; abundance: NA; v_gene: TRBV6-2/TRBV6-3; j_gene: TRBJ1-1
CDR3nt: TGTGCCAGCAATCACGGCAGACAGGGAGGCAATTCACCCCTCCACTTT; CDR3aa: CASNHGRQGGNSPLHF; d_gene: TRBD1; abundance: NA; v_gene: TRBV2; j_gene: TRBJ1-6
CDR3nt: TGCGCCAGCAGCCCTCAACAGCTATTCTCGACCGGGGAGCTGTTTTTT; CDR3aa: CASSPQQLFSTGELFF; d_gene: NA; abundance: few; v_gene: TRBV5-1; j_gene: TRBJ2-2
CDR3nt: TGTGCCAGCGCGAAGACTAGCGGGATCTACGAGCAGTACTTC; CDR3aa: CASAKTSGIYEQYF; d_gene: TRBD2; abundance: few; v_gene: TRBV6-1; j_gene: TRBJ2-7
CDR3nt: TGTGCTTCGGGGGGGCGGCAGAGCTCCTACAATGAGCAGTTCTTC; CDR3aa: CASGGRQSSYNEQFF; d_gene: TRBD2; abundance: few; v_gene: TRBV30; j_gene: TRBJ2-1
CDR3nt: TGTGCCAGCAGTCTATGGACAGGGGATTCTCTGGACGAGCAGTACTTC; CDR3aa: CASSLWTGDSLDEQYF; d_gene: TRBD1; abundance: many; v_gene: TRBV28; j_gene: TRBJ2-7
CDR3nt: TGTGCCAGCAGCCCCAGGGGAGCGGGAGTCTACGAGCAGTACTTC; CDR3aa: CASSPRGAGVYEQYF; d_gene: TRBD2; abundance: once; v_gene: TRBV28; j_gene: TRBJ2-7
CDR3nt: TGTGCCAGCAGCTTAGATCGGTACAGACAAGAGACCCAGTACTTC; CDR3aa: CASSLDRYRQETQYF; d_gene: NA; abundance: many; v_gene: TRBV11-2; j_gene: TRBJ2-5
CDR3nt: TGTGCCAGCAGCTTGCGCGGACCGTCGGCCTTTGGCTACACCTTC; CDR3aa: CASSLRGPSAFGYTF; d_gene: NA; abundance: few; v_gene: TRBV5-1; j_gene: TRBJ1-2
CDR3nt: TGTGCCAGCGGAGACGGACGGACCTACGAGCAGTACTTC; CDR3aa: CASGDGRTYEQYF; d_gene: NA; abundance: few; v_gene: TRBV6-1; j_gene: TRBJ2-7
CDR3nt: TGTGCCAGCAGCCCAGGGGACCGCGACACAGATACGCAGTATTTT; CDR3aa: CASSPGDRDTDTQYF; d_gene: NA; abundance: few; v_gene: TRBV13; j_gene: TRBJ2-3
CDR3nt: TGTGCCAGCAGCTCCTGGGGTCAGGGAAGGGAGACCCAGTACTTC; CDR3aa: CASSSWGQGRETQYF; d_gene: NA; abundance: many; v_gene: TRBV11-2; j_gene: TRBJ2-5
CDR3nt: TGTGCCAGCAGTTTCCAGTCCCTGAACTCTGAAGCTTTCTTT; CDR3aa: CASSFQSLNSEAFF; d_gene: NA; abundance: many; v_gene: TRBV12-3/TRBV12-4; j_gene: TRBJ1-1
CDR3nt: TGTGCCACCAGCAGAGTGAGGGGAGCCAAAAACATTCAGTACTTC; CDR3aa: CATSRVRGAKNIQYF; d_gene: NA; abundance: NA; v_gene: TRBV15; j_gene: TRBJ2-4
CDR3nt: TGTGCCACCAGTCTCCACGGGAATCAGCCCCAGCATTTT; CDR3aa: CATSLHGNQPQHF; d_gene: NA; abundance: few; v_gene: TRBV24-1; j_gene: TRBJ1-5
CDR3nt: TGCGCCAGCAGCCAAGAACGTACGGGAGTATACGAGCAGTACTTC; CDR3aa: CASSQERTGVYEQYF; d_gene: NA; abundance: few; v_gene: TRBV5-1; j_gene: TRBJ2-7
CDR3nt: TGTGCCAGCAGTTGGGACAGGGGATCTACCGGGGAGCTGTTTTTT; CDR3aa: CASSWDRGSTGELFF; d_gene: TRBD1; abundance: NA; v_gene: TRBV6-1; j_gene: TRBJ2-2
CDR3nt: TGTGCCACCAGTGTCAGGGGCTGGCATGGCTACACCTTC; CDR3aa: CATSVRGWHGYTF; d_gene: NA; abundance: NA; v_gene: TRBV24-1; j_gene: TRBJ1-2
CDR3nt: TGCAGTGCTAGAAAGGGCGGGAGCTCCTACAATGAGCAGTTCTTC; CDR3aa: CSARKGGSSYNEQFF; d_gene: TRBD2; abundance: many; v_gene: TRBV20-1; j_gene: TRBJ2-1
CDR3nt: TGTGCCAGCAGCTTAGATTGGACAGACACAGATACGCAGTATTTT; CDR3aa: CASSLDWTDTDTQYF; d_gene: NA; abundance: many; v_gene: TRBV11-2; j_gene: TRBJ2-3
CDR3nt: TGTGCCACCAGCAGAGGGGTATACCAAGGCAATGAGCAGTTCTTC; CDR3aa: CATSRGVYQGNEQFF; d_gene: NA; abundance: NA; v_gene: TRBV15; j_gene: TRBJ2-1
CDR3nt: TGCGCCAGCAGCCTGGACAGGGGATCTCAGTTCTTC; CDR3aa: CASSLDRGSQFF; d_gene: TRBD1; abundance: many; v_gene: TRBV5-1; j_gene: TRBJ2-1
CDR3nt: TGTGCCACCAGTGATAGCTCTAGGACGGATGAAGCTTTCTTT; CDR3aa: CATSDSSRTDEAFF; d_gene: NA; abundance: many; v_gene: TRBV24-1; j_gene: TRBJ1-1
CDR3nt: TGTGCCAGCAGCGACAGGGGGGGCTACGAGCAGTACTTC; CDR3aa: CASSDRGGYEQYF; d_gene: TRBD1; abundance: many; v_gene: TRBV2; j_gene: TRBJ2-7
CDR3nt: TGTGCCACCAGTGATCGACAGGGTTTTGAAGCTTTCTTT; CDR3aa: CATSDRQGFEAFF; d_gene: TRBD1; abundance: NA; v_gene: TRBV24-1; j_gene: TRBJ1-1
CDR3nt: TGTGCCAGCAGTAGACAGGGTGGATTGTACGAGCAGTACTTC; CDR3aa: CASSRQGGLYEQYF; d_gene: TRBD1; abundance: many; v_gene: TRBV2; j_gene: TRBJ2-7
CDR3nt: TGTGCCAGCAGGATTCCAGGGGCTGGAGTCCACGAGCAGTACTTC; CDR3aa: CASRIPGAGVHEQYF; d_gene: NA; abundance: NA; v_gene: TRBV27; j_gene: TRBJ2-7
CDR3nt: TGTGCCACCCGCATGGGGGATACGCAGTATTTT; CDR3aa: CATRMGDTQYF; d_gene: NA; abundance: many; v_gene: TRBV2; j_gene: TRBJ2-3
CDR3nt: TGTGCCAGCAGCTTAGGCCTTCGCCAGAGTGAAGCTTTCTTT; CDR3aa: CASSLGLRQSEAFF; d_gene: NA; abundance: many; v_gene: TRBV13; j_gene: TRBJ1-1
CDR3nt: TGTGCCGGAAAGAGGGGGACCAAAGAGACCCAGTACTTC; CDR3aa: CAGKRGTKETQYF; d_gene: NA; abundance: few; v_gene: TRBV5-6; j_gene: TRBJ2-5
CDR3nt: TGTGCCAGCAGGCCCAGGCCGTATTTT; CDR3aa: CASRPRPYF; d_gene: NA; abundance: NA; v_gene: TRBV11-2; j_gene: TRBJ2-3
CDR3nt: TGTGCCAGCAGCTACGACAGGGGATATCAGCCCCAGCATTTT; CDR3aa: CASSYDRGYQPQHF; d_gene: TRBD1; abundance: few; v_gene: TRBV6-1; j_gene: TRBJ1-5
CDR3nt: TGTGCCAGTAGTATAGCAGGGATGAACACTGAAGCTTTCTTT; CDR3aa: CASSIAGMNTEAFF; d_gene: NA; abundance: NA; v_gene: TRBV19; j_gene: TRBJ1-1
CDR3nt: TGCAGTGCTAGGAACGACCGGACAGCCAAAAACATTCAGTACTTC; CDR3aa: CSARNDRTAKNIQYF; d_gene: NA; abundance: many; v_gene: TRBV20-1; j_gene: TRBJ2-4
CDR3nt: TGCGCCAGCAGCACTAGGGGGCGCGGGGCCAACGTCCTGACTTTC; CDR3aa: CASSTRGRGANVLTF; d_gene: TRBD1; abundance: few; v_gene: TRBV4-1; j_gene: TRBJ2-6
CDR3nt: TGTGCCAGCAGCAGGACAGGGGGCGCCTCCGGGGAGCTGTTTTTT; CDR3aa: CASSRTGGASGELFF; d_gene: TRBD1; abundance: many; v_gene: TRBV11-3; j_gene: TRBJ2-2
CDR3nt: TGTGCCTGGAGACAGGGACAGGCAGATACGCAGTATTTT; CDR3aa: CAWRQGQADTQYF; d_gene: TRBD1; abundance: many; v_gene: TRBV30; j_gene: TRBJ2-3
CDR3nt: TGCAGTGCTCGAGAACTAGCGGGAGGGCCAAGGGAGCAGTACTTC; CDR3aa: CSARELAGGPREQYF; d_gene: TRBD2; abundance: NA; v_gene: TRBV20-1; j_gene: TRBJ2-7
CDR3nt: TGTGCCAGCAGTTATCCCCCCGGAGGGGACAGGCGATACACAGATACGCAGTATTTT; CDR3aa: CASSYPPGGDRRYTDTQYF; d_gene: TRBD1; abundance: NA; v_gene: TRBV6-9; j_gene: TRBJ2-3
CDR3nt: TGCAGTGCCATGCCCAGAGCGGGCTTAGGAGAGACCCAGTACTTC; CDR3aa: CSAMPRAGLGETQYF; d_gene: NA; abundance: few; v_gene: TRBV20-1; j_gene: TRBJ2-5